These T cell receptor beta chains were read from a single sample in a study of blood T cell repertoires in COVID-19. TCRdb's copy holds only in-frame clones and misses some; the assay was immunoSEQ multiplex PCR. The sample holds around 76,000 clones, roughly 82% seen once. The sequenced sample consisted of peripheral blood. These TCRs come from a woman aged 80 or over with active or convalescent COVID-19. Both conserved end residues are part of each CDR3. D genes are given only for firm matches. The size of a clone is reported for some rows only, either as once, few or many, or as a class for expanded clones.

>TRBV5-1|few|NA|TRBJ2-6
CASSLVTGITGANVLTF
TGCGCCAGCAGCTTGGTAACAGGGATAACTGGGGCCAACGTCCTGACTTTC
>TRBV7-9|NA|NA|TRBJ2-3
CASSLIDGVGDTQYF
TGTGCCAGCAGCTTAATCGACGGGGTTGGAGATACGCAGTATTTT
>TRBV4-1|NA|NA|TRBJ1-2
CASSLTEGDYGYTF
TGCGCCAGCAGCCTCACCGAGGGGGACTATGGCTACACCTTC
>TRBV7-2|NA|NA|TRBJ1-2
CASSLAGGGVVYGYTF
TGTGCCAGCAGCTTAGCGGGAGGCGGGGTTGTTTATGGCTACACCTTC
>TRBV6-5|once|TRBD1|TRBJ2-1
CASSSYGQADNEQFF
TGTGCCAGCAGTTCATACGGACAGGCCGACAATGAGCAGTTCTTC
>TRBV10-3|NA|TRBD1|TRBJ1-2
CAIGTDQSYGYTF
TGTGCCATTGGGACAGACCAATCCTATGGCTACACCTTC
>TRBV9|NA|TRBD1|TRBJ2-2
CASSTGASTTSKGMDTGELFF
TGTGCCAGCAGCACAGGGGCCAGCACAACCTCGAAGGGAATGGACACCGGGGAGCTGTTTTTT
>TRBV19|few|NA|TRBJ1-5
CASIKQGWSNQPQHF
TGTGCCAGCATTAAACAGGGCTGGAGCAATCAGCCCCAGCATTTT
>TRBV9|NA|TRBD1|TRBJ1-3
CASSKGQGHVGNAIYF
TGTGCCAGCAGCAAGGGACAGGGCCATGTTGGAAACGCCATATATTTT
>TRBV5-5|NA|TRBD1|TRBJ2-7
CASSFRQGEQYF
TGTGCCAGCAGCTTTAGACAGGGCGAGCAGTACTTC
>TRBV5-1|NA|TRBD1|TRBJ2-2
CASSSRGQGTGELFF
TGCGCCAGCAGCAGCAGGGGGCAGGGCACCGGGGAGCTGTTTTTT
>TRBV6-2/TRBV6-3|NA|NA|TRBJ1-2
CASSLGHAVYGYTF
TGTGCCAGCAGCCTGGGACATGCGGTCTATGGCTACACCTTC
>TRBV5-1|few|TRBD1|TRBJ2-3
CASSRGQGGSTSTDTQYF
TGCGCCAGCAGCCGGGGACAGGGAGGCTCTACTAGCACAGATACGCAGTATTTT
>TRBV6-6|NA|NA|TRBJ1-2
CASSYSQGWGYTF
TGTGCCAGCAGTTACTCCCAGGGATGGGGCTACACCTTC
>TRBV4-2|NA|NA|TRBJ1-2
CASSQELLETAHTF
TGTGCCAGCAGCCAAGAGCTGCTGGAGACAGCCCACACCTTC
>TRBV14|NA|NA|TRBJ1-1
CASSQVRGHSEAFF
TGTGCCAGCAGCCAAGTCCGGGGTCACTCTGAAGCTTTCTTT
>TRBV2|NA|TRBD1|TRBJ1-3
CASSYRGSSGNTIYF
TGTGCCAGCAGTTACAGGGGCTCCTCTGGAAACACCATATATTTT
>TRBV11-2|NA|TRBD1|TRBJ1-2
CASSGTGGRGYTF
TGTGCCAGCAGCGGAACAGGGGGAAGGGGCTACACCTTC
>TRBV4-3|NA|NA|TRBJ1-4
CASSPLPYANEKLFF
TGCGCCAGCAGCCCCCTCCCCTATGCTAATGAAAAACTGTTTTTT
>TRBV6-5|NA|TRBD1|TRBJ1-1
CASRRGGQGDTEAFF
TGTGCCAGCAGGAGAGGGGGACAGGGCGACACTGAAGCTTTCTTT
>TRBV10-2|NA|NA|TRBJ1-4
CASSEWTVNDQLFF
TGCGCCAGCAGTGAGTGGACAGTCAATGATCAACTGTTTTTT
>TRBV6-6|NA|TRBD2|TRBJ2-1
CASTKAGGSNEQFF
TGTGCCAGCACCAAGGCGGGGGGGAGTAATGAGCAGTTCTTC
>TRBV12-3/TRBV12-4|NA|NA|TRBJ2-3
CASSLLSTDTQYF
TGTGCCAGCAGTCTACTCTCGACAGATACGCAGTATTTT
>TRBV3-1/TRBV3-2|NA|TRBD1|TRBJ2-5
CASSQGLDREETQYF
TGTGCCAGCAGCCAAGGGTTGGACAGGGAAGAGACCCAGTACTTC
>TRBV18|NA|NA|TRBJ1-1
CASSPRRDSTEAFF
TGTGCCAGCTCACCGCGGAGAGACAGCACTGAAGCTTTCTTT
>TRBV5-1|NA|NA|TRBJ1-2
CASSLTENYGYTF
TGCGCCAGCAGCTTAACAGAAAACTATGGCTACACCTTC
>TRBV7-8|NA|NA|TRBJ2-2
CASSLVQGPVTGELFF
TGTGCCAGCAGCTTAGTACAGGGTCCGGTCACCGGGGAGCTGTTTTTT